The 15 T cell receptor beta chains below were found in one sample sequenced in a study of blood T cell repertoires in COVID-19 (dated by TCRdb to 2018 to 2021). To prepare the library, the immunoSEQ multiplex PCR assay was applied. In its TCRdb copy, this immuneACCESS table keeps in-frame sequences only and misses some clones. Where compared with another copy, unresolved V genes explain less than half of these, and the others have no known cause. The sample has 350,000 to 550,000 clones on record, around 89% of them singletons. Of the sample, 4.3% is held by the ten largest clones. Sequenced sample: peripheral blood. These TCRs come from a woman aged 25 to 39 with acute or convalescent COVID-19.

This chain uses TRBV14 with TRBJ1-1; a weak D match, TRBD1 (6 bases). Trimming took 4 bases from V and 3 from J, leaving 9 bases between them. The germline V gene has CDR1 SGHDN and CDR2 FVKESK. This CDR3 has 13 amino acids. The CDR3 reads CASSPQGYTEAFF. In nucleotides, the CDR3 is TGTGCCAGCAGCCCACAGGGATACACTGAAGCTTTCTTT.

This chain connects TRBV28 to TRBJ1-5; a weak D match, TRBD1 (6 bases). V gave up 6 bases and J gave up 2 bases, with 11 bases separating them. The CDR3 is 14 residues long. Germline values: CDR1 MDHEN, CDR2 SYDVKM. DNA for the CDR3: TGTGCCAGCAGCCAACAGGGCGGCAATCAGCCCCAGCATTTT. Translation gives CASSQQGGNQPQHF.

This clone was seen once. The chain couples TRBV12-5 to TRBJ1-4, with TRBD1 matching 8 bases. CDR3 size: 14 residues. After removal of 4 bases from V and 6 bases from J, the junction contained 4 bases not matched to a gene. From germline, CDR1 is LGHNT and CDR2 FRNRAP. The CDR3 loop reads CASGSGQGYEKLFF. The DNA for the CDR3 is TGTGCTAGTGGTTCCGGACAGGGATATGAAAAACTGTTTTTT.

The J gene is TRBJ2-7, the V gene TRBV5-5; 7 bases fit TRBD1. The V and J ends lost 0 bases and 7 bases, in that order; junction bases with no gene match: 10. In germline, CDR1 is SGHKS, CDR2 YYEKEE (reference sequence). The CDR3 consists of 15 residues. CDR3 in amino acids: CASSLGRDSTREQYF. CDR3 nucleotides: TGTGCCAGCAGCTTGGGAAGGGACAGCACGAGGGAGCAGTACTTC.

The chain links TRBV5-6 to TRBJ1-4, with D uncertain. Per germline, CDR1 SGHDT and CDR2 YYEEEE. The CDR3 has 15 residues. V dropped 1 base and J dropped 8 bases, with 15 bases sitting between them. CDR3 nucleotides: TGTGCCAGCAGCTTGCTCAACAGTCGGTGGGAAAAACTGTTTTTT. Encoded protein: CASSLLNSRWEKLFF. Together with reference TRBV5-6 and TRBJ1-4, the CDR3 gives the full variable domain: DAGVTQSPTHLIKTRGQQVTLRCSPKSGHDTVSWYQQALGQGPQFIFQYYEEEERQRGNFPDRFSGHQFPNYSSELNVNALLLGDSALYLCASSLLNSRWEKLFFGSGTQLSVL.

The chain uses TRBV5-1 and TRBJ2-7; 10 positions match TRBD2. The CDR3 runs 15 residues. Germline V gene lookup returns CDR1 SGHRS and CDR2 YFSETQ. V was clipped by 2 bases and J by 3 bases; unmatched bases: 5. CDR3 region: CASSFTSGADYEQYF. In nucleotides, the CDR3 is TGCGCCAGCAGCTTTACTAGCGGGGCCGACTACGAGCAGTACTTC.

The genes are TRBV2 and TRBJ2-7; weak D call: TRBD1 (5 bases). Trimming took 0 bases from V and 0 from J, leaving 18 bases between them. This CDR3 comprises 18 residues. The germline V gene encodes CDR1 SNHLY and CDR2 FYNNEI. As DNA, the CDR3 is TGTGCCAGCAGTGAAGCGCTTCTGACAGAGGAGAGCTCCTACGAGCAGTACTTC. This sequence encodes CASSEALLTEESSYEQYF.

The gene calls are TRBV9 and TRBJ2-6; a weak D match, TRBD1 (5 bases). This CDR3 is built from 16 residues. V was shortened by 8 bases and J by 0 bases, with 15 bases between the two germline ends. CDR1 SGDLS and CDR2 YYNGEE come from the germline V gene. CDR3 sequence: CASKGHLSSGANVLTF. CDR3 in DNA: TGTGCCAGTAAAGGACACCTCTCCTCTGGGGCCAACGTCCTGACTTTC.

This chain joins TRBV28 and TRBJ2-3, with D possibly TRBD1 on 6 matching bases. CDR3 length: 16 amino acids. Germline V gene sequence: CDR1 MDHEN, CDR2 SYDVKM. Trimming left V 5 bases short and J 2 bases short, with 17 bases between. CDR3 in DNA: TGTGCCAGCAGTCCTTCCCGGGACACCCTCACAGATACGCAGTATTTT. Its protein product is CASSPSRDTLTDTQYF.

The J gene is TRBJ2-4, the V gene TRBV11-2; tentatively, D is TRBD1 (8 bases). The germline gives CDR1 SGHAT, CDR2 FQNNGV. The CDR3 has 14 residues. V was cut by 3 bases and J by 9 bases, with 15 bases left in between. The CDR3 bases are TGTGCCAGCAGCTTTATGACAGGGGAGGGCATTCAGTACTTC. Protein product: CASSFMTGEGIQYF. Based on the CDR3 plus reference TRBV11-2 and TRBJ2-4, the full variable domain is EAGVAQSPRYKIIEKRQSVAFWCNPISGHATLYWYQQILGQGPKLLIQFQNNGVVDDSQLPKDRFSAERLKGVDSTLKIQPAKLEDSAVYLCASSFMTGEGIQYFGAGTRLSVL.

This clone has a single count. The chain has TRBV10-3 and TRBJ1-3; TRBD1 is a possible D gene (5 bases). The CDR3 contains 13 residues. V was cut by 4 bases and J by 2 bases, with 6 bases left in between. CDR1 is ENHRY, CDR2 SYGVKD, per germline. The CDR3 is CAISAGTGNTIYF. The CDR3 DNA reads TGTGCCATCAGTGCAGGGACTGGAAACACCATATATTTT.

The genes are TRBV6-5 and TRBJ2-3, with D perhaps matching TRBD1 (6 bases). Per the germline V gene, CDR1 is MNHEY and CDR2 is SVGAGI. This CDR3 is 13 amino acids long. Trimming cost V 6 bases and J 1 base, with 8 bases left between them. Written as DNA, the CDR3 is TGTGCCAGCAGGGGACATCGCACAGATACGCAGTATTTT. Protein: CASRGHRTDTQYF.

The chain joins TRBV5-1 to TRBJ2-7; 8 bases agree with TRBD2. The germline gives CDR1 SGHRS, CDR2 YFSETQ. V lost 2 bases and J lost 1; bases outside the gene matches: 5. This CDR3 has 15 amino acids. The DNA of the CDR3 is TGCGCCAGCAGCTTCACTAGCGGAGCTTCCTACGAGCAGTACTTC. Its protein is CASSFTSGASYEQYF.

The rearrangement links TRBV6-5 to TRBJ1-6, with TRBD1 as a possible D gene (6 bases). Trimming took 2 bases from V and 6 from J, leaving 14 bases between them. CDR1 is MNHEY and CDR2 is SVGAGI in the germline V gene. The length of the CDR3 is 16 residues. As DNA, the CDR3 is TGTGCCAGCAGTTACGCGATACAGGGTACTAATTCACCCCTCCACTTT. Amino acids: CASSYAIQGTNSPLHF.

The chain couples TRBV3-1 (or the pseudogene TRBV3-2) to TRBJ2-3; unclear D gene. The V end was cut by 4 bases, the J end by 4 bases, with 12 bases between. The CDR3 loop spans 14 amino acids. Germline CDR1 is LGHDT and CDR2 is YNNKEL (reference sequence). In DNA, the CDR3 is TGTGCCAGCAGCCCTAGACTGCTCTCAGATACGCAGTATTTT. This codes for CASSPRLLSDTQYF.